This TCR beta chain was recorded in a study of blood T cell repertoires in COVID-19 (dated by TCRdb to 2018 to 2020). Some background on the complete study: Samples covering the acute and convalescent phases of COVID-19 were provided by collaborators in the United States, Italy and Spain. The material from the prospective study consisted of cDNA or gDNA derived from T cells, B-cell-depleted T cells, or PBMCs. Subjects who had been exposed to COVID-19, were actively infected with it, or had recovered from it provided the deeply sampled blood TCRbeta repertoires that made up the dataset. The repertoires were made available in a free public database intended to serve as a resource for research on the immune response to SARS-CoV-2. The samples were drawn from two sources: the first 160 participants of the ongoing ImmuneRACE study, and 950 to 1,500 subjects contributed by 6 global collaborators. The sample metadata nearly always contained a de-identified subject ID, COVID-19 status, age in years and sex. Where available, HLA class I and class II types were obtained from metadata supplied by the sample provider rather than from assay-based typing. The investigation overall reported the following: How much clinical and demographic metadata was included differed by source and by participant, and the metadata was provided uncurated.

The immunoSEQ Assay, a bias-controlled multiplex PCR, was used to amplify TCRbeta CDR3 regions from genomic DNA. On the study's bioinformatics: The number of nucleated cells in each sample was estimated from the amplification of reference gene primers within the assay. Sequence reads were collapsed and filtered to measure the absolute abundance of every unique TCRbeta CDR3 rearrangement. For each sample, productive Simpson clonality was calculated as the square root of Simpson's diversity index across productive rearrangements. TCRdb mirrors the immuneACCESS table, restricted to in-frame sequences. Some clones are absent from its copies; in checked studies, under half trace to an unresolved V gene, and the reason for the others is unknown. That table furnishes V, J and clone size, whereas the DNA furnished D and trimming. Present in this sample are 250,000 to 350,000 clones, roughly 90% of which were seen just once. The ten largest clones add up to about 2% of the sample.

The CDR3 contains 12 residues, cysteine and phenylalanine counted. The kept DNA is CDR3 alone, 36 bases in frame from the first base. The germline V gene sets CDR1 to KGHDR and CDR2 to SFDVKD. V was cut back by 5 bases and J by 3 bases, leaving a gap of 7 bases between them. Collaborating institutions collected whole blood in K2EDTA tubes following their own protocols. For TCRbeta analysis, collaborators shipped samples as frozen whole blood, isolated PBMCs, or DNA extracted from either of those sample types. Notes on this clone: Its antigen is currently not known. Per-nucleotide qualities are absent, and no much larger clonotype sits a single base away.

The V and J segments used are TRBV24-1 and TRBJ2-7, with a tentative D gene TRBD2 over 6 matching bases. The receptor was derived from a man aged 18-30 years with active or convalescent COVID-19. The specimen sequenced was peripheral blood. For the CDR3, the sequence is CATSGLGYEQYF. The bases are TGTGCCACCAGTGGACTAGGCTACGAGCAGTACTTC.